This T cell receptor beta chain was captured in a study of T-cell reconstitution after alpha-beta-depleted transplantation in children. The CDR3 runs to 15 residues. Per germline, CDR1 SQVTM and CDR2 ANQGSEA. J was trimmed by 4 bases and V by 7 bases; bases with no gene match: 11. The authors prepared the TCRbeta library with unique molecular identifiers. A single record per CDR3 protein comes from TCRdb applying MiXCR to the PCR reads. The sample shows around 370,000 distinct CDR3 sequences, 10% of them seen only once. In its sample, this clonotype was seen a few times. This clonotype was obtained from a human donor who donated a stem cell graft to a child with acute lymphoblastic leukemia. The sample in question was PBMCs from the stem cell graft donor, obtained from the stem cell graft. The V and J genes are TRBV29-1 and TRBJ2-3, with 10 bases lining up with TRBD2. CDR3 DNA sequence: TGCAGCGCCCGAGGCCTAGCGGGAGTCCCAGATACGCAGTATTTT. This sequence encodes CSARGLAGVPDTQYF.